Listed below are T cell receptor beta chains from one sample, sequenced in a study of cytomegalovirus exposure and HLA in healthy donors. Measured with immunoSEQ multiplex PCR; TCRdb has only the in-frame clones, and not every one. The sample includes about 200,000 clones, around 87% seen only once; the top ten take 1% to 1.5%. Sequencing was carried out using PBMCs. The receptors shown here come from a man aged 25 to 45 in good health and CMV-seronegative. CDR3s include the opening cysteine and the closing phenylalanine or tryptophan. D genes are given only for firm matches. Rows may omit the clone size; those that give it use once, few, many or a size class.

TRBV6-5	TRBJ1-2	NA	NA	CASSDQGKGYTF	TGTGCCAGCAGTGACCAGGGGAAGGGCTACACCTTC
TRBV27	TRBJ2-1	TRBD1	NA	CASSLGQGPLLGQFF	TGTGCCAGCAGTTTAGGACAGGGCCCCCTACTGGGGCAGTTCTTC
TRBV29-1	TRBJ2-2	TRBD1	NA	CSAGTANTGELFF	TGCAGCGCGGGGACAGCGAACACCGGGGAGCTGTTTTTT
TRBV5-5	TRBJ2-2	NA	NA	CASSQPGFGELFF	TGTGCCAGCAGCCAGCCGGGGTTCGGGGAGCTGTTTTTT
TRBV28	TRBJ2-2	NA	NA	CASSFSTGELFF	TGTGCCAGCAGTTTCAGCACCGGGGAGCTGTTTTTT
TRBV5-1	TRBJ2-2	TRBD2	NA	CASSLALSGVGELFF	TGCGCCAGCAGCTTGGCCCTTAGCGGGGTCGGGGAGCTGTTTTTT
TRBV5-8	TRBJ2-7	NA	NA	CASSKPGQIRGYEQYF	TGTGCCAGCAGTAAACCGGGACAAATAAGGGGCTACGAGCAGTACTTC
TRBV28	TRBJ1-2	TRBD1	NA	CASSFSNAGGRGYTF	TGTGCCAGCAGTTTTAGTAACGCAGGGGGCCGTGGCTACACCTTC
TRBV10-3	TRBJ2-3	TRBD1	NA	CATHSGTAPDTQYF	TGTGCCACCCACTCCGGGACAGCGCCAGATACGCAGTATTTT
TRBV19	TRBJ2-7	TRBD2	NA	CASSTTAPGLAGVSSYEQYF	TGTGCCAGTAGTACGACAGCCCCGGGACTAGCGGGAGTAAGCTCCTACGAGCAGTACTTC
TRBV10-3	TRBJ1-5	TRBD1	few	CAISLDRGRDQPQHF	TGTGCCATCAGCTTGGACAGGGGTCGCGATCAGCCCCAGCATTTT
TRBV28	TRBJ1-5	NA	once	CASSLLKQGYNQPQHF	TGTGCCAGCAGTTTACTTAAACAGGGCTACAATCAGCCCCAGCATTTT
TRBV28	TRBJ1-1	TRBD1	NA	CASRLTGSTEAFF	TGTGCCAGCAGACTGACAGGGAGCACTGAAGCTTTCTTT
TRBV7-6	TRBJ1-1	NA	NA	CASSDDDKNTEAFF	TGTGCCAGCAGCGACGATGACAAGAACACTGAAGCTTTCTTT
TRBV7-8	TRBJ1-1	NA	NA	CASRPRYMNTEAFF	TGTGCCAGCAGGCCTAGGTACATGAACACTGAAGCTTTCTTT
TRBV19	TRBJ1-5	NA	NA	CASSIGAGGSGNQPQHF	TGTGCCAGTAGTATAGGAGCGGGGGGGTCAGGCAATCAGCCCCAGCATTTT
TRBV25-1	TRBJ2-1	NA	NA	CASSSGTLIQFF	TGTGCCAGCAGTTCCGGGACTCTAATTCAGTTCTTC
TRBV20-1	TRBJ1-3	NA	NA	CSALIADTIYF	TGCAGTGCCCTCATCGCGGACACCATATATTTT
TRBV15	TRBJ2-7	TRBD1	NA	CATSITGGYEQYF	TGTGCCACCAGCATCACAGGGGGCTACGAGCAGTACTTC
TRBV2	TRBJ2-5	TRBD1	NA	CASRYQGAREETQYF	TGTGCCAGCCGATACCAGGGGGCGAGAGAAGAGACCCAGTACTTC
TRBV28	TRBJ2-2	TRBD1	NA	CASSPMTGSGELFF	TGTGCCAGCAGTCCTATGACAGGGTCCGGGGAGCTGTTTTTT
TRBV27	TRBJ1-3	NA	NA	CASRLDGNSGNTIYF	TGTGCCAGCAGGCTTGACGGGAACTCTGGAAACACCATATATTTT
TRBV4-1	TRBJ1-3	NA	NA	CASSQDQRSSGNTIYF	TGCGCCAGCAGCCAAGATCAGCGTAGCTCTGGAAACACCATATATTTT
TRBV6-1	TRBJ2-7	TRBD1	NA	CASSELTGDEQYF	TGTGCCAGCAGTGAATTGACAGGGGACGAGCAGTACTTC
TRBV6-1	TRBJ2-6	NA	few	CASSEFWGRSGANVLTF	TGTGCCAGCAGTGAATTTTGGGGGCGCTCTGGGGCCAACGTCCTGACTTTC
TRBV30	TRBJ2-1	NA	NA	CAWSVLWSEQFF	TGTGCCTGGAGTGTTCTTTGGAGTGAGCAGTTCTTC
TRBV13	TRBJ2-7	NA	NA	CASSRGEAGYEQYF	TGTGCCAGCAGCCGAGGGGAGGCGGGATACGAGCAGTACTTC
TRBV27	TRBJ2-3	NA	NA	CASSLPDSLTDTQYF	TGTGCCAGCAGTTTGCCGGACAGCCTCACAGATACGCAGTATTTT
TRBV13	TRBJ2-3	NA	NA	CASGKGGPTDTQYF	TGTGCCAGCGGAAAAGGGGGTCCCACAGATACGCAGTATTTT
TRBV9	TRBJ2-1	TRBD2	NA	CASSVGSAGGYNEQFF	TGTGCCAGCAGCGTAGGTTCGGCGGGGGGGTACAATGAGCAGTTCTTC
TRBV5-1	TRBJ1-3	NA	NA	CASSLTAGAGNTIYF	TGCGCCAGCAGCTTGACGGCAGGGGCTGGAAACACCATATATTTT
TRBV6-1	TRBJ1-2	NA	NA	CASRRETNYGYTF	TGTGCCAGCAGGCGAGAGACTAACTATGGCTACACCTTC